The rows below give T cell receptor beta chains drawn from one sample of a study of T-cell reconstitution after alpha-beta-depleted transplantation in children. Via MiXCR, TCRdb re-called the PCR reads, giving one row per CDR3 protein. The table records hundreds of thousands of distinct CDR3 sequences, 23% of them present only once. The source material was PBMCs, mostly from graft donor cells, sampled 360 days after TCRalphabeta/CD19-depleted stem cell transplant. These receptors originate from a boy less than two years old who had a stem cell transplant for acute myeloid leukemia, so the T cells may come from the graft donor. CDR3s include the opening cysteine and the closing phenylalanine or tryptophan. The D gene is left open where the match is weak. A clone size is listed for some rows: how often the clone was seen (once, few, many), or a class if it is expanded.

cdr3_nt	cdr3_aa	v_call	clone_size	j_call	d_call
TGTGCCAGCAGCCCCCTACCCGGGACAGGGCTACTATCGCAGTATTTT	CASSPLPGTGLLSQYF	TRBV7-9	NA	TRBJ2-3	TRBD1
TGTGCCAGCTCAGAGTCCCGGGACAGGGACAATGAGCAGTTCTTC	CASSESRDRDNEQFF	TRBV18	many	TRBJ2-1	TRBD1
TGTGCCAGCAGTTTTGAGACAAGAAATTCACCCCTCCACTTT	CASSFETRNSPLHF	TRBV28	many	TRBJ1-6	NA
TGCAGTGCTAGAGTAAATACGCAGTATTTT	CSARVNTQYF	TRBV20-1	many	TRBJ2-3	NA
TGTGCCAGCACCCACGCGGGCAGGGCGTCTGGGGCCAACGTCCTGACTTTC	CASTHAGRASGANVLTF	TRBV6-1	NA	TRBJ2-6	NA
TGTGCCAGCAGCTTCGGGGGAAACACCGGGGAGCTGTTTTTT	CASSFGGNTGELFF	TRBV5-5	many	TRBJ2-2	NA
TGTGCCAGCAGCCAATCGGAGCCTTGGGTGCAGTTCTTC	CASSQSEPWVQFF	TRBV7-8	few	TRBJ2-1	NA
TGCAGCGTAGCTATAGCGGGGGGGCTTGGTGTGGATACGCAGTATTTT	CSVAIAGGLGVDTQYF	TRBV29-1	many	TRBJ2-3	TRBD2
TGTGCCAGCAGAGTCGACAGGGGGAACACTGAAGCTTTCTTT	CASRVDRGNTEAFF	TRBV12-3/TRBV12-4	NA	TRBJ1-1	TRBD1
TGTGCCAGCAGCCACGGAGTAGGGGACCAGCCCCAGCATTTT	CASSHGVGDQPQHF	TRBV6-2/TRBV6-3	few	TRBJ1-5	NA
TGTGCCAGCAGTTTAGCCCTCCAGGGCTCCCTCACTGAAGCTTTCTTT	CASSLALQGSLTEAFF	TRBV12-3/TRBV12-4	few	TRBJ1-1	NA
TGTGCCAGCAGTCAGCTCTACGAGCAGTTCTTC	CASSQLYEQFF	TRBV12-3/TRBV12-4	NA	TRBJ2-1	NA
TGTGCCAGCAGTTACTCTGTGGGGGGGCGTGATACCGGGGAGCTGTTTTTT	CASSYSVGGRDTGELFF	TRBV6-5	NA	TRBJ2-2	NA
TGCAGCGTTGAAAGGGAGGGGGTTAGCTCCTATAATTCACCCCTCCACTTT	CSVEREGVSSYNSPLHF	TRBV29-1	NA	TRBJ1-6	NA
TGCGCCAGCAGCGGGGGCGGGACGCAGTATTTT	CASSGGGTQYF	TRBV4-1	NA	TRBJ2-3	NA
TGCAGCGTGAGGGGTCCGTGGGACAGGGGACAACAAGGCTACACCTTC	CSVRGPWDRGQQGYTF	TRBV29-1	NA	TRBJ1-2	TRBD1
TGTGCCAGCAGCTTAGTTGCTCTGGAGCAGTACTTC	CASSLVALEQYF	TRBV7-9	NA	TRBJ2-7	NA
TGCAGTGCCAGTTGGACGGGATCGGAAGGCTACACCTTC	CSASWTGSEGYTF	TRBV20-1	few	TRBJ1-2	NA
TGTGCCAGCAGCGTGGGCAGCGGGGTGCTACAGACCCAGTACTTC	CASSVGSGVLQTQYF	TRBV9	few	TRBJ2-5	TRBD2
TGTGCCAGCAGCGCTAGATCAGATACGCAGTATTTT	CASSARSDTQYF	TRBV11-2	NA	TRBJ2-3	NA
TGTGCCAGCAGCTGGACAGCCTTAGGGGAGACCCAGTACTTC	CASSWTALGETQYF	TRBV7-2	few	TRBJ2-5	NA
TGTGCCAGCTCACCATTACGGGCGGAGAATGAAAAACTGTTTTTT	CASSPLRAENEKLFF	TRBV18	NA	TRBJ1-4	NA
TGTGCCAGCAGTTTAAAGTATGACAGGACCAACAATGAGCAGTTCTTC	CASSLKYDRTNNEQFF	TRBV12-3/TRBV12-4	NA	TRBJ2-1	NA
TGTGCCAGCAGCTTGAGACAGGGAGCGACGAACATTCAGTACTTC	CASSLRQGATNIQYF	TRBV6-2/TRBV6-3	many	TRBJ2-4	TRBD1
TGTGCCAGCAGTCAACTACGGGAGCAGTACTTC	CASSQLREQYF	TRBV5-6	few	TRBJ2-7	NA
TGTGCCAGCAGCTTGAGCGGTAGTGAGCAGTTCTTC	CASSLSGSEQFF	TRBV5-5	NA	TRBJ2-1	NA
TGTGCCAGCAGTTTAACTCAGGGGCTATGGGAGCAGTACTTC	CASSLTQGLWEQYF	TRBV27	many	TRBJ2-7	NA
TGTGCCAGCAGTTTAACCAGGGTTCATGGCTACACCTTC	CASSLTRVHGYTF	TRBV12-3/TRBV12-4	many	TRBJ1-2	NA
TGTGCCAGCAGTTTAGGCGGGGGGGCCTATGAGCAGTTCTTC	CASSLGGGAYEQFF	TRBV12-3/TRBV12-4	few	TRBJ2-1	TRBD2
TGTGCCAGCAGTTTACCCCGGGACGGGAGCTCCTACGAGCAGTACTTC	CASSLPRDGSSYEQYF	TRBV12-3/TRBV12-4	NA	TRBJ2-7	NA
TGCGCCAGCAGCCGAGAGAGGGGGTACAATGAGCAGTTCTTC	CASSRERGYNEQFF	TRBV5-1	NA	TRBJ2-1	NA
TGTGCCAGTACCGAAGGGACTTCTCCAGATACGCAGTATTTT	CASTEGTSPDTQYF	TRBV19	NA	TRBJ2-3	NA
TGTGCCAGCAGCTTAAGGTTATCTCTCTCTGGGGCCAACGTCCTGACTTTC	CASSLRLSLSGANVLTF	TRBV7-9	NA	TRBJ2-6	NA
TGCAGTGCTAGAGAGCCCCTCCTAGCGGGGGGGCCGGTTAAGACATTCGACGAGCAGTACTTC	CSAREPLLAGGPVKTFDEQYF	TRBV20-1	few	TRBJ2-7	TRBD2
TGTGCCAGCACCGGGACAGTGACCGGGGAGCTGTTTTTT	CASTGTVTGELFF	TRBV12-3/TRBV12-4	many	TRBJ2-2	TRBD1
TGTGCCAGCAGCTTTGCAGCGGCGGCTCCTTCCTACAATGAGCAGTTCTTC	CASSFAAAAPSYNEQFF	TRBV7-8	NA	TRBJ2-1	NA
TGTGCCAGCAGCCCTCACAGGGACGAGCAGTACTTC	CASSPHRDEQYF	TRBV6-6	NA	TRBJ2-7	NA
TGCAGTGCTAGGTGGAGGCTAACCTCCTACAATGAGCAGTTCTTC	CSARWRLTSYNEQFF	TRBV20-1	NA	TRBJ2-1	NA
TGTGCCTGGGACGTCCAGGCTACTGAGACCCAGTACTTC	CAWDVQATETQYF	TRBV30	NA	TRBJ2-5	NA
TGTGCCATCAGTGGGACAGGGGCGCGTACTGAAGCTTTCTTT	CAISGTGARTEAFF	TRBV10-3	few	TRBJ1-1	TRBD1
TGCAGCGTTCTGAGTGGAGAGACCCAGTACTTC	CSVLSGETQYF	TRBV29-1	many	TRBJ2-5	NA
TGTGCCAGCAGCCAGGACAGGGGACACACAGATACGCAGTATTTT	CASSQDRGHTDTQYF	TRBV7-9	few	TRBJ2-3	TRBD1
TGTGCCAGCAGACTAGGACAGGGGCCCGTTAACTATGGCTACACCTTC	CASRLGQGPVNYGYTF	TRBV5-5	few	TRBJ1-2	TRBD1
TGCAGCAGCGGGGGGAATGAAAAACTGTTTTTT	CSSGGNEKLFF	TRBV20-1	many	TRBJ1-4	NA
TGTGCCACCGACAGCGGGAGGCCTCCCTACGAGCAGTACTTC	CATDSGRPPYEQYF	TRBV24-1	NA	TRBJ2-7	TRBD2
TGTGCCAGCAGCGACCCGGGGAGCCTACCCGGCGGGGAGCTGTTTTTT	CASSDPGSLPGGELFF	TRBV12-3/TRBV12-4	few	TRBJ2-2	NA
TGCAGCGTTGGTGAAGCTTTCTTT	CSVGEAFF	TRBV29-1	many	TRBJ1-1	NA
TGTGCCAGCAGCGTAACCCCCGGGGAGCTGTTTTTT	CASSVTPGELFF	TRBV9	few	TRBJ2-2	NA
TGTGCCAGCTCGGGACTAGCGGGGAGCACAGATACGCAGTATTTT	CASSGLAGSTDTQYF	TRBV27	many	TRBJ2-3	TRBD2
TGTGCCAGCAGCTTAAGCAGACGCGGGACTAGCGACGCGGCAGAGACCCAGTACTTC	CASSLSRRGTSDAAETQYF	TRBV11-2	NA	TRBJ2-5	TRBD2
TGTGCCAGCAGTTACCCGGGGGCGAGGTCACCCCTCCACTTT	CASSYPGARSPLHF	TRBV6-5	few	TRBJ1-6	NA
TGCAGTGCTAGAGTGTTCTCTCATGGCTACACCTTC	CSARVFSHGYTF	TRBV20-1	NA	TRBJ1-2	NA
TGCAGTGCTAGAGAGGCTAGCGGGGGATACAATGAGCAGTTCTTC	CSAREASGGYNEQFF	TRBV20-1	NA	TRBJ2-1	TRBD2